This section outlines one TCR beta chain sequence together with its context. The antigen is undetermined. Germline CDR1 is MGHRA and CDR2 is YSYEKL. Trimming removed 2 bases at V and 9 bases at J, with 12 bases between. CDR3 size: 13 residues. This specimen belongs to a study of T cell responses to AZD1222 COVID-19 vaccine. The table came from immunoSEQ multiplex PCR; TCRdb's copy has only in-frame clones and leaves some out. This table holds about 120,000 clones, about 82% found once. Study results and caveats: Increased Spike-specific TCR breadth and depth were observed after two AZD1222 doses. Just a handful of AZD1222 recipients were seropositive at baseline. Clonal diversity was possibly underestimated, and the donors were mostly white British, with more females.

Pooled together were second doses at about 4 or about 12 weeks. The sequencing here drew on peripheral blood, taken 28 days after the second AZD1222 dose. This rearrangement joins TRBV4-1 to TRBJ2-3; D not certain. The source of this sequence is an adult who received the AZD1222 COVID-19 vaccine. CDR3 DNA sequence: TGCGCCAGCAGCCAATCGTGGGTCGGAACGCAGTATTTT. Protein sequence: CASSQSWVGTQYF.